This T cell receptor (beta chain) was captured by sequencing in a study of Ad26.COV2.S vaccination and SARS-CoV-2 variants. Turning to the study itself: The donor was enrolled in the Ad26.COV2.S arm of the COV1001 trial.

Only in-frame clones appear in the TCRdb table, and some are missing; sequencing was by immunoSEQ multiplex PCR. Among roughly 700,000 clones listed, 80% to 90% were seen once. The germline gives CDR1 LNHDA, CDR2 SQIVND (reference sequence). Unmatched junction bases numbered 10, after V lost 4 bases and J lost 0 bases. The CDR3 has 17 residues. Treatment here: over 15 received Ad26.COV2.S at low or high dose, single or two shots; roughly five received placebo; per-sample allocation not given. It was on day 63 after the first vaccine or placebo injection that samples were taken. Immunization relied on an Ad26 vector, which expressed Wuhan-strain SARS-CoV-2 spike.

The chain joins TRBV19 to TRBJ2-7; 9 bases are shared with TRBD1. This material consisted of peripheral blood, taken in a trial of Ad26.COV2.S vaccine versus placebo. This receptor was identified in a person between 18 and 65 years old who received the Ad26.COV2.S COVID-19 vaccine or a placebo. The CDR3 region is CASSTRGGTGLSYEQYF. CDR3 nucleotides: TGTGCCAGTAGTACTCGAGGCGGGACAGGGCTCTCCTACGAGCAGTACTTC.